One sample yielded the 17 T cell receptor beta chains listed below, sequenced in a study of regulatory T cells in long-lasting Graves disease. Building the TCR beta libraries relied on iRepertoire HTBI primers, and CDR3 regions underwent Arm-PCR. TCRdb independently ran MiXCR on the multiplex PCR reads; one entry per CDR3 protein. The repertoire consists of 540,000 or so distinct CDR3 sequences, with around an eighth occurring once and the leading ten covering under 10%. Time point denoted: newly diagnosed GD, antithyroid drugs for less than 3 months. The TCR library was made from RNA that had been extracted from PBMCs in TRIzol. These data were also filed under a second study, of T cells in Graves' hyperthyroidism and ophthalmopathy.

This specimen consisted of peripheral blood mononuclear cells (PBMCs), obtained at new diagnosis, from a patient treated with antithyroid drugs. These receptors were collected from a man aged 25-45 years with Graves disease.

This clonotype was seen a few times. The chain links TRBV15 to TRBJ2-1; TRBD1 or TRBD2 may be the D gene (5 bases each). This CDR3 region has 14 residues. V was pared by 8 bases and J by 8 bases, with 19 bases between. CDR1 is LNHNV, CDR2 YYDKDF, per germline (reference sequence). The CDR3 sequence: CATLERDLPDEQFF. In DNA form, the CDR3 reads TGTGCCACCCTCGAACGGGACCTTCCGGATGAGCAGTTCTTC.

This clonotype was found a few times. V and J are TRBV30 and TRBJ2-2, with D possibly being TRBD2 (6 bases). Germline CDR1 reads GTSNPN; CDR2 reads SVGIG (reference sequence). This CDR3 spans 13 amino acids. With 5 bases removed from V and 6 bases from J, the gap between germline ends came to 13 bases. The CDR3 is CAWGGSGPGELFF. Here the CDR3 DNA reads TGTGCCTGGGGAGGGAGCGGTCCCGGGGAGCTGTTTTTT.

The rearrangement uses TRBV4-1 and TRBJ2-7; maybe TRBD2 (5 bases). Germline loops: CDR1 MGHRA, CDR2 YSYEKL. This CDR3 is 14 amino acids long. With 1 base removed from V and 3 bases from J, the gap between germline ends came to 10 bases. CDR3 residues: CASSQGNSVYEQYF. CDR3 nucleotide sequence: TGCGCCAGCAGCCAAGGGAATAGCGTCTACGAGCAGTACTTC.

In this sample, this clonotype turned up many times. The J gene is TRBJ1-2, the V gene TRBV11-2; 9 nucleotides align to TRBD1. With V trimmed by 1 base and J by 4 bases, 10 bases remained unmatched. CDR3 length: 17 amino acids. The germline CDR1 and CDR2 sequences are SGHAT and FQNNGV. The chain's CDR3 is CASSLGGGGQGSYGYTF. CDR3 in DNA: TGTGCCAGCAGCTTAGGAGGCGGGGGACAGGGCAGCTATGGCTACACCTTC.

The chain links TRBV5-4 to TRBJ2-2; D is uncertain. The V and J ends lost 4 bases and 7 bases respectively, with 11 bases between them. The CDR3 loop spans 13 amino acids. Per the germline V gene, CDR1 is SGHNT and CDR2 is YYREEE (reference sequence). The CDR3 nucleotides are TGTGCCAGCAGCACGCCCGACGGCGGGGAGCTGTTTTTT. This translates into CASSTPDGGELFF.

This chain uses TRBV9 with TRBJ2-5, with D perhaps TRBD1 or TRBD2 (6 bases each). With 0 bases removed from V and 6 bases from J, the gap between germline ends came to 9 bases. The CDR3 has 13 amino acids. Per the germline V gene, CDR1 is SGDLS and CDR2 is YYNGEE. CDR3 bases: TGTGCCAGCAGCGTAGTAGGGGGGAAGACCCAGTACTTC. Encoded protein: CASSVVGGKTQYF.

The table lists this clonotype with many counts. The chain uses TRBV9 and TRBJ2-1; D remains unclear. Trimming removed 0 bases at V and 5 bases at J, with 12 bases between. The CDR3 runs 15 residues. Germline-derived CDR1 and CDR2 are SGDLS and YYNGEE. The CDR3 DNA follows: TGTGCCAGCAGCGTAGACTCATTAGGGAACAATGAGCAGTTCTTC. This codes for CASSVDSLGNNEQFF.

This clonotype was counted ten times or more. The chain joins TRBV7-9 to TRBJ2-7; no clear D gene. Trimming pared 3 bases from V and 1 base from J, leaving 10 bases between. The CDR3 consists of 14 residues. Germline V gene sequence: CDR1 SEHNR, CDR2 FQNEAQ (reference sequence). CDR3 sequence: CASSFAAGSYEQYF. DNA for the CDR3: TGTGCCAGCAGCTTTGCGGCAGGTTCCTACGAGCAGTACTTC.

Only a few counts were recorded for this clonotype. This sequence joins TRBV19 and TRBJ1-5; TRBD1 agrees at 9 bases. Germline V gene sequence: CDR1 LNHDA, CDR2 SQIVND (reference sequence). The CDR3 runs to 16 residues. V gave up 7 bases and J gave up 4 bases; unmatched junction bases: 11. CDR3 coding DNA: TGTGCCAGTACCGTACTTATAGGACAGGGGAATCAGCCCCAGCATTTT. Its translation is CASTVLIGQGNQPQHF. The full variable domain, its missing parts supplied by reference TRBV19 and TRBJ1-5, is DGGITQSPKYLFRKEGQNVTLSCEQNLNHDAMYWYRQDPGQGLRLIYYSQIVNDFQKGDIAEGYSVSREKKESFPLTVTSAQKNPTAFYLCASTVLIGQGNQPQHFGDGTRLSIL.

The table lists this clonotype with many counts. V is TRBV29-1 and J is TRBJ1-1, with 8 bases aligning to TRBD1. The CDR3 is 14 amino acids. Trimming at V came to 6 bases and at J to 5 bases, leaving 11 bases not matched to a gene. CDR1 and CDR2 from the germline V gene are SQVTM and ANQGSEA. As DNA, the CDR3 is TGCAGCGTCCTACCGGACAGGGAATCGACTGAAGCTTTCTTT. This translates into CSVLPDRESTEAFF. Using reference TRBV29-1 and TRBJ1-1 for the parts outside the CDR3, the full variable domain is SAVISQKPSRDICQRGTSLTIQCQVDSQVTMMFWYRQQPGQSLTLIATANQGSEATYESGFVIDKFPISRPNLTFSTLTVSNMSPEDSSIYLCSVLPDRESTEAFFGQGTRLTVV.

DNA for the CDR3: TGCAGTGCTAGATTGTACACTGAAGCTTTCTTT. Its protein is CSARLYTEAFF. J is TRBJ1-1 and V is TRBV20-1; D not resolved. The germline V gene encodes CDR1 DFQATT and CDR2 SNEGSKA (reference sequence). Trimming cost V 2 bases and J 3 bases, with 4 bases left between them. This CDR3 is 11 amino acids long.

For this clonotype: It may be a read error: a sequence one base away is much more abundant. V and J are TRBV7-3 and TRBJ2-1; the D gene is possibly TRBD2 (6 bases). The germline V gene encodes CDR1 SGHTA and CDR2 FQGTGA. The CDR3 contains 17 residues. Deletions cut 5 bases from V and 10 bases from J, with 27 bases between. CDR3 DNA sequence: TGTGCCAGCAGCGATCCGGTACTAGGTTCTTCGGACTACGAGCAGTTCTTC. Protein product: CASSDPVLGSSDYEQFF.

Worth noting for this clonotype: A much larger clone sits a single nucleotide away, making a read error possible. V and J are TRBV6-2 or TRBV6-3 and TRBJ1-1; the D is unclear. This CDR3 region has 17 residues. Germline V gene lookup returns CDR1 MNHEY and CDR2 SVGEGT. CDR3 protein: CASSYSVAIRPNTVAFF. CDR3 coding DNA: TGTGCCAGCAGTTACTCTGTAGCGATCAGACCCAACACTGTAGCTTTCTTT.

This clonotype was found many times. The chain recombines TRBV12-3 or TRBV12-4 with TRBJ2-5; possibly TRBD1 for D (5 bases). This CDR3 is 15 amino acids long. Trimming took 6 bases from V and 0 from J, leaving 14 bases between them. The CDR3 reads CASRGRVPYQETQYF. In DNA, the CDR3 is TGTGCCAGCAGAGGCAGGGTCCCGTACCAAGAGACCCAGTACTTC.

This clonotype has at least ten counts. The CDR3: CASSFAVNTEAFF. CDR3 bases: TGTGCCAGCAGTTTTGCGGTGAACACTGAAGCTTTCTTT. The chain is built from TRBV12-3 or TRBV12-4 and TRBJ1-1, with unresolved D. The CDR3 sequence is 13 residues long. V was trimmed by 3 bases and J by 0 bases, leaving 5 bases between them.

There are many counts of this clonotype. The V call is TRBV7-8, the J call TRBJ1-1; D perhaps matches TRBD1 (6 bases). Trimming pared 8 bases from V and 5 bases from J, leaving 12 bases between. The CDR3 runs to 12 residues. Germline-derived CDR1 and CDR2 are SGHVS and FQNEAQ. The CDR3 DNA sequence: TGTGCCAGCGGACAGTCCCTGACTGAAGCTTTCTTT. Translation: CASGQSLTEAFF.

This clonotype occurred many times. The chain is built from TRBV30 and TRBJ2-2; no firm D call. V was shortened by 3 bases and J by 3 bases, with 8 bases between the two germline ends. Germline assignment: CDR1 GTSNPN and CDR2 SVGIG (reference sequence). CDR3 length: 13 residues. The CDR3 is CAWSSTYTGELFF. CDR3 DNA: TGTGCCTGGAGCTCGACTTACACCGGGGAGCTGTTTTTT.